The present T cell receptor beta chain was sequenced within a study of T cell responses to AZD1222 COVID-19 vaccine. General observations from the study: A rise in Spike-specific TCR breadth and depth followed two AZD1222 doses.

As for this clone: What it binds is unknown.

The CDR3 has 12 residues. In germline, CDR1 is MNHNY, CDR2 SVGAGI (reference sequence). V shed 2 bases and J shed 13 bases, with 14 bases lying between them. Sequencing used immunoSEQ multiplex PCR; TCRdb keeps in-frame clones, though not all of them. The table has 95,000 to 150,000 clones, about 90% seen once; the top ten hold about 5.3%. This material consisted of peripheral blood, taken on day 0 of AZD1222 vaccination. The receptor comes from an adult in good health. The chain combines TRBV6-6 with TRBJ1-2; D is undetermined. DNA of the CDR3: TGTGCCAGCAGTTACCCGGCGACGGTGAGCACCTTC. As protein: CASSYPATVSTF.